This T cell receptor beta chain derives from a study of T cells in Graves' hyperthyroidism and ophthalmopathy. This CDR3 is built from 16 residues. CDR1 and CDR2 (germline): SEHNR, FQNEAQ (reference sequence). V was clipped by 4 bases and J by 3 bases, with 18 bases between them. Disease duration under 2 months; hyperthyroidism patients were aged 18 to 65. This clonotype occurred many times. Template material for amplifying TCR beta CDR3 regions consisted of RNA transcripts. The primer set for the first-round RT-PCR of the TCR CDR3 was HTBI. TCRdb re-called the multiplex PCR reads with MiXCR, one entry per CDR3 protein. The sample holds a few hundred thousand distinct CDR3 sequences, under 25% seen once.

The genes are TRBV7-9 and TRBJ1-2; weak D call: TRBD1 (5 bases). Sequenced material: blood. The TCR sequence derives from a woman in her 50s with Graves' hyperthyroidism. CDR3 DNA: TGTGCCAGCAGCTCCGGACTCATTATACAGGACTATGGCTACACCTTC. Amino acids: CASSSGLIIQDYGYTF.